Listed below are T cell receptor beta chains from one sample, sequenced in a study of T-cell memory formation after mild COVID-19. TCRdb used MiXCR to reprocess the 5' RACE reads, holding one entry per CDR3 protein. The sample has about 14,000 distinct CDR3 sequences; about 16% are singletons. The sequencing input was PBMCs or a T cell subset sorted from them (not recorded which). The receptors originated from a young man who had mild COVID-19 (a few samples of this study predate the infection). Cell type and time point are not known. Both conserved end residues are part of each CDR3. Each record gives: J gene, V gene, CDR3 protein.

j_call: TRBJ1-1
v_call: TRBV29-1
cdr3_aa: CSSRDSYTEAFF

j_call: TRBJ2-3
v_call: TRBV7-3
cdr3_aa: CASSLIGGQADTQYF

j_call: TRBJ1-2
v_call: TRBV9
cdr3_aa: CASSVVPKNRGRNYGYTF

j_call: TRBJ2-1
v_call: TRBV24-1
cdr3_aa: CATSDSTGTKIWEQFF

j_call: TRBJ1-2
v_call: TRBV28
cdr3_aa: CASSSGAAHYGYTF

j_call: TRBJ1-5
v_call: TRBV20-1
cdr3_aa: CSAGTLGNQPQHF

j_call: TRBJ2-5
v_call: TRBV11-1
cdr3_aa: CASSPFVGNPQETQYF

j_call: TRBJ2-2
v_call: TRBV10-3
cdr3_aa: CAITREDRLTGELFF

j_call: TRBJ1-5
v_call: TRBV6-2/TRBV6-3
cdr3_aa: CASSYSGGYSNQPQHF

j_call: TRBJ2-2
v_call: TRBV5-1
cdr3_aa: CASSLDRSGELFF

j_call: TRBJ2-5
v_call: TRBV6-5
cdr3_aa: CASSNQVGETQYF

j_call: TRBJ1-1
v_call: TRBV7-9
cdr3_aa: CASTRDGTFTEAFF

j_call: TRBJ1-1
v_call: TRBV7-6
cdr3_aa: CASSSPKGGESEAFF

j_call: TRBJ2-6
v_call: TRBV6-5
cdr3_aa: CASNPGQGTSGANVLTF

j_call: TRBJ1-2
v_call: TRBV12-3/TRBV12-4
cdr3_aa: CASSGTGPWEYNYYGYTF

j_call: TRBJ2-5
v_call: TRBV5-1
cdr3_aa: CASSLGNGEETQYF

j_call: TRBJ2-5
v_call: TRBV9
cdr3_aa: CASSVVGSWGETQYF

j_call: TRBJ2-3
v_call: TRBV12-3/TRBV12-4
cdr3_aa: CASSFNLGYTQYF

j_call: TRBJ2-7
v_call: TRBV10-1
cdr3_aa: CASSAGSFYEQYF

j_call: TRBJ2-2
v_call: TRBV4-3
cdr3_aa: CASSQTGTAQGELFF

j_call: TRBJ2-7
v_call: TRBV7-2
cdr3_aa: CASSHKTGMYEQYF

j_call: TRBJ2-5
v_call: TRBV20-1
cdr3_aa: CSAKKGQGWATQYF

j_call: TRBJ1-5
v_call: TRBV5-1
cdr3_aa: CASSLVGGDQPQHF

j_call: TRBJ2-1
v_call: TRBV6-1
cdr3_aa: CASSPRPPGQGAIGQFF

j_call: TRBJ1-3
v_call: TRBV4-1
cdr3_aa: CASSYPLATSGNTIYF

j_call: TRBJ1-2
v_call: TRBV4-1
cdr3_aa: CASSQAAGVNYGYTF

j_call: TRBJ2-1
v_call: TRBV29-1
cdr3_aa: CSVEDLNRDVGGEQFF

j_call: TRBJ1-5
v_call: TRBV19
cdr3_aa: CASKRDRAGAQPQHF

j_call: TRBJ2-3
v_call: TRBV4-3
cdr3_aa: CASSQEGGHYVGDTQYF

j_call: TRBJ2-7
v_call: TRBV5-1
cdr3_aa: CASSYRAGEAYEQYF

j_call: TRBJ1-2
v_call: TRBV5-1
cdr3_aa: CASSRQGVGYTF

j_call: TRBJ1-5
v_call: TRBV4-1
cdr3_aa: CASSQIRDRGRQPQHF

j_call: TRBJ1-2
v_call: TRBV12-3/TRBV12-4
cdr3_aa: CASSLMAEPYGYTF

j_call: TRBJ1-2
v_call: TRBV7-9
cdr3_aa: CASSSDLGNYGYTF

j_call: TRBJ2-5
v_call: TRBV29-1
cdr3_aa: CSVTDRGPSGTQYF

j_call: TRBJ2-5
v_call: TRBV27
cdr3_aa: CASSSRTLETQYF

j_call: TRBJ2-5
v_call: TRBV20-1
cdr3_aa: CSARPDRQPGETQYF

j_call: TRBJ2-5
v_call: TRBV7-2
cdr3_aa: CASTPLGVRGMYQETQYF

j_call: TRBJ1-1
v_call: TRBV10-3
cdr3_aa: CAISDFPGTVNTEAFF

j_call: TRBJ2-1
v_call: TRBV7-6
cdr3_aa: CASSSTVAFSNEQFF

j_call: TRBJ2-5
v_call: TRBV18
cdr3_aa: CASSPGDRGRIGETQYF

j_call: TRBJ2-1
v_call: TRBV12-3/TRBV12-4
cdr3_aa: CATSRGQLF

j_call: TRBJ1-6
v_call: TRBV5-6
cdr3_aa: CASSPRDPSYNSPLHF

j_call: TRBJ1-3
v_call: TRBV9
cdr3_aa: CASSVAGPGNTIYF

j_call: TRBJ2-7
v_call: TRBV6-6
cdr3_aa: CASSYGTGAPYEQYF

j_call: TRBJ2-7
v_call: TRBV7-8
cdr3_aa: CASSLGEQYF

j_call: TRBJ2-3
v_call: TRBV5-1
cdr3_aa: CASSLATSGEDTDTQYF

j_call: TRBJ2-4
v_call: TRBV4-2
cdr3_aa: CASSHATTSGGNKNIQYF

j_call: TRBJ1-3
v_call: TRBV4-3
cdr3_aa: CASSRGGYRDSGNTIYF

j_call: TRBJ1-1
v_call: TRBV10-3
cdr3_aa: CAISDFVNPEAFF

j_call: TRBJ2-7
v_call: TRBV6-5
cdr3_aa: CASSYTRGSYEQYF

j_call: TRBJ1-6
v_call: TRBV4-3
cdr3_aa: CASSPGSSYNSPLHF

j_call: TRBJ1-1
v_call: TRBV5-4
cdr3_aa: CASRWDRGPTEAFF

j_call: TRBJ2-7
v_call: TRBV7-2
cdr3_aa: CASSLASSSEQYF

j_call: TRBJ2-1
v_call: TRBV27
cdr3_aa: CATETQGAPEQFF